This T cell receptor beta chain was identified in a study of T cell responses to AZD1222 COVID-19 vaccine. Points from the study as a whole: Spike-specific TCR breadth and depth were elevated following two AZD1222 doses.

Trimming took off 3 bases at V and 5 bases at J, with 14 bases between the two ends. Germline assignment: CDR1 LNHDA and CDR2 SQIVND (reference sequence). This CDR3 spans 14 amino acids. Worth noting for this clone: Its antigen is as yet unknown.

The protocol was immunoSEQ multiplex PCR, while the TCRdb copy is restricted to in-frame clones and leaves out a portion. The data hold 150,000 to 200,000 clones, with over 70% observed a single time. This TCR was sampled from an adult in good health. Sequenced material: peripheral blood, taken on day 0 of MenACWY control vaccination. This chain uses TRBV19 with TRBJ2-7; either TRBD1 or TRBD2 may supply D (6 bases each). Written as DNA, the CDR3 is TGTGCCAGTAGTATTCCCGGGGGCAGGAACGAGCAGTACTTC. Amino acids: CASSIPGGRNEQYF. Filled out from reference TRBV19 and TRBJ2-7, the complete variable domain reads DGGITQSPKYLFRKEGQNVTLSCEQNLNHDAMYWYRQDPGQGLRLIYYSQIVNDFQKGDIAEGYSVSREKKESFPLTVTSAQKNPTAFYLCASSIPGGRNEQYFGPGTRLTVT.